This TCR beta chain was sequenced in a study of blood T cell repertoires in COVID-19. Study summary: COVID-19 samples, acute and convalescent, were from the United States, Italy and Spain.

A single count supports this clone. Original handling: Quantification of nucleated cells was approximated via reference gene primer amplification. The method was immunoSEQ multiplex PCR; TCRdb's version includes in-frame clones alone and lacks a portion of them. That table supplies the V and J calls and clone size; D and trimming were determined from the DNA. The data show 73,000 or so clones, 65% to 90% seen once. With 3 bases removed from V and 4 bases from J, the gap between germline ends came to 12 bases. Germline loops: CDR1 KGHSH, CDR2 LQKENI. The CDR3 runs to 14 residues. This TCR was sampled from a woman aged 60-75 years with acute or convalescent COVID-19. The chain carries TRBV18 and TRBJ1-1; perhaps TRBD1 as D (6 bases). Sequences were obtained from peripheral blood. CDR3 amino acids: CASSPQGMGTEAFF. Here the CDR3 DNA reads TGTGCCAGCTCACCTCAGGGGATGGGCACTGAAGCTTTCTTT.